This T cell receptor (beta chain) was sequenced in a study of T cell clonality in common variable immunodeficiency. The V gene's germline CDR1 is SGHAT and CDR2 FQNNGV. Unmatched junction bases numbered 9, after V lost 5 bases and J lost 3 bases. The CDR3 is 15 residues long. Equal genomic DNA amounts from CVID and control samples were sequenced. TCRdb's copy holds only in-frame clones and misses some; the assay was immunoSEQ multiplex PCR. The sample includes roughly 79,000 clones, none of them occurring once. This clone came up many times. Its antigen is as yet unknown. The read is 3 residues too short to cover the CDR3 end, so that end is filled in from the germline J gene. Study conclusions and caveats: Fewer deletions and N-nucleotide insertions were reportedly seen in common variable immunodeficiency TCR beta sequences. T cell subpopulation sequencing would be needed to explain CVID clonality.

Sequenced material: peripheral blood mononuclear cells. The receptor's source is a person aged 18 to 75 in good health. The V call is TRBV11-2, the J call TRBJ1-1; 7 bases fit TRBD1. The sequenced CDR3 bases are TGTGCCAGCAGCCCCTCAGGGGGAAGGGACACTGAA. It codes for CASSPSGGRDTE. From start to end, the CDR3 is CASSPSGGRDTEAFF.